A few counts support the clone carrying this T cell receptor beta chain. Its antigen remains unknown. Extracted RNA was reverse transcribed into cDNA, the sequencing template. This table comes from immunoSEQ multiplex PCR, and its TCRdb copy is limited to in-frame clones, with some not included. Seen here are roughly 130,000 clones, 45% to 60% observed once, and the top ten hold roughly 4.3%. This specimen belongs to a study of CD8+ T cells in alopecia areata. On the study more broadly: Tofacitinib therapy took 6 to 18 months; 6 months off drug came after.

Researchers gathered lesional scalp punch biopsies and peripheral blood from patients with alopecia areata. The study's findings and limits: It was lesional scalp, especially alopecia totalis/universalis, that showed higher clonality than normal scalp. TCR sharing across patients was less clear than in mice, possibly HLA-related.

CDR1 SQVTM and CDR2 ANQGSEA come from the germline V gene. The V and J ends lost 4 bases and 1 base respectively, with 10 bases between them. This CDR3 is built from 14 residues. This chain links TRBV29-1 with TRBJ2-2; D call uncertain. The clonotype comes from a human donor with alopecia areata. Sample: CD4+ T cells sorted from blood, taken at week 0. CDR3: CSVARGRNTGELFF. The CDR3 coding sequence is TGCAGCGTTGCCCGTGGCAGGAACACCGGGGAGCTGTTTTTT.